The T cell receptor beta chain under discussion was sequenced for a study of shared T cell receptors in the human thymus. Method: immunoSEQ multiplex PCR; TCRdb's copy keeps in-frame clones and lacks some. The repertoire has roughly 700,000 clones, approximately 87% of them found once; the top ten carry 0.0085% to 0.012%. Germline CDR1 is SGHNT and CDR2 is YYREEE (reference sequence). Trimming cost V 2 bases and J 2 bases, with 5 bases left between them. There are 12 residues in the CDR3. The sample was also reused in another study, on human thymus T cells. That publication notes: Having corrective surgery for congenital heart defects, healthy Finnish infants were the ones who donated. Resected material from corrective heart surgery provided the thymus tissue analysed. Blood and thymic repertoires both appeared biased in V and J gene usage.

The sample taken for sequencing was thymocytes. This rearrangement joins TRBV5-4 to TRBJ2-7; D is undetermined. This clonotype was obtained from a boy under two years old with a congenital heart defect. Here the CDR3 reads CASSFGPYEQYF. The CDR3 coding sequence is TGTGCCAGCAGCTTTGGCCCCTACGAGCAGTACTTC.